Here is one T cell receptor beta chain with its context. Its matching antigen is unknown. The record originates from a study of cytomegalovirus exposure and HLA in healthy donors. Broader study findings: Sequencing depth across donors, presence/absence analyses assumed, was roughly uniform.

CDR1 is SEHNR, CDR2 FQNEAQ, per germline (reference sequence). CDR3 size: 15 residues. V shed 5 bases and J 5 bases; nucleotides not matched to a gene: 6. The primer mix had 60 Vbeta and 13 Jbeta primers. In the original processing: The count from a later analysis was tens of millions of unique TCR beta chains, about 9.9 million of them shared. Profiling relied on immunoSEQ multiplex PCR, and the TCRdb table lists in-frame clones only, not all of them. V, J and clone size were drawn from that table, and D and trimming were deduced from the DNA. The repertoire holds some 100,000 clones, with around 82% as singletons.

This chain links TRBV7-9 with TRBJ2-7, with TRBD2 matching over 13 bases. Sequenced input: PBMCs. The TCR comes from a woman aged 50 to 65 in good health and CMV-seropositive. The CDR3 loop is CASSPPGLAGNEQYF. Here the CDR3 DNA reads TGTGCCAGCAGCCCACCGGGACTAGCGGGAAACGAGCAGTACTTC.